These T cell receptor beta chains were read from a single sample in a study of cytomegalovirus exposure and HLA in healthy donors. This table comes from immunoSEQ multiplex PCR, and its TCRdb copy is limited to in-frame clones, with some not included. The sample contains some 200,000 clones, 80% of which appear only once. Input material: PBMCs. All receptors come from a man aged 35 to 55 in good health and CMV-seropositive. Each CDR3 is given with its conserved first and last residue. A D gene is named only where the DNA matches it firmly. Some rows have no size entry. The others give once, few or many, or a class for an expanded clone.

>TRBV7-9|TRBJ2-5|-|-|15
TGTGCCAGCAGCTTAGCGAGTCGGCTAGCTGGGACCCAGTACTTC
CASSLASRLAGTQYF
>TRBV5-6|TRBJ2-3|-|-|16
TGTGCCAGCAGCTTGGTAGTAGCGGCTAGCACAGATACGCAGTATTTT
CASSLVVAASTDTQYF
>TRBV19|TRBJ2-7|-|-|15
TGTGCCAGTAGTCCTGGCCAGGGAAGTCCCTACGAGCAGTACTTC
CASSPGQGSPYEQYF
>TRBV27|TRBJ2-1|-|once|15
TGTGCCAGCAGTTTCCGCCGGTCCTCCTACAATGAGCAGTTCTTC
CASSFRRSSYNEQFF
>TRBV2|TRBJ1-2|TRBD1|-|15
TGTGCCAGCGGCGGGGGACAGGGGGCATGGTATGGCTACACCTTC
CASGGGQGAWYGYTF
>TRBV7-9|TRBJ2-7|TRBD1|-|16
TGTGCCAGCAGCTTGGGACAGGGTGCCCGAGTATACGAGCAGTACTTC
CASSLGQGARVYEQYF
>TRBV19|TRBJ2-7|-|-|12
TGTGCCAGCAGTAGAACAGGGCACGAGCAGTACTTC
CASSRTGHEQYF
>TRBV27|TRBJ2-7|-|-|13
TGTGCCAGCAGCTGGAAGGGGTACTACGAGCAGTACTTC
CASSWKGYYEQYF
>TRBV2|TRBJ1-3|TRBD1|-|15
TGTGCCAGCAGCCTAAAGACAGGGTCTGGAAACACCATATATTTT
CASSLKTGSGNTIYF
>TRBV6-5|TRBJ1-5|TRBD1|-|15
TGTGCCAGCAGTAACCTAAACAGGGGTGGGCAGCCCCAGCATTTT
CASSNLNRGGQPQHF
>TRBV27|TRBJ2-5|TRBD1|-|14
TGTGCCAGCCACAAGACAGGGGCGCAGAAGACCCAGTACTTC
CASHKTGAQKTQYF
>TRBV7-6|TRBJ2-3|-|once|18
TGTGCCAGCAGCTTAGGGAGTCAGGGCTTTGGCCCTCACTATACGCAGTATTTT
CASSLGSQGFGPHYTQYF
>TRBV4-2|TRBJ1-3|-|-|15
TGTGCCAGCAGGCAGAGTCAGGGTTCTGGAAACACCATATATTTT
CASRQSQGSGNTIYF
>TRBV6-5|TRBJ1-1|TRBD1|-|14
TGTGCCAGCAGTTACCAGGCAGGGGGTACTGAAGCTTTCTTT
CASSYQAGGTEAFF
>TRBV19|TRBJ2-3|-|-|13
TGTGCCAGTAGTCTCAGGACACCAGATACGCAGTATTTT
CASSLRTPDTQYF
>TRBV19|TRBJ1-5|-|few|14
TGTGCCAGTAGTATAGAGGGAGGGAGAAGACTCCAGCATTTT
CASSIEGGRRLQHF
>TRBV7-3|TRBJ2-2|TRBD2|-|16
TGTGCCAGCAGCGCAACTAGCGGGGGGGGATTCGGGGAGCTGTTTTTT
CASSATSGGGFGELFF
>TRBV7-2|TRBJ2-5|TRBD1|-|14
TGTGCCAGCAGTGATGGACAGGGAGGAGAGACCCAGTACTTC
CASSDGQGGETQYF
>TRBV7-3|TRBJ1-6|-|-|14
TGTGCCAGCAGTCTAACAGGGAACAATTCACCCCTCCACTTT
CASSLTGNNSPLHF
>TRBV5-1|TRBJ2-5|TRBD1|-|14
TGCGCCAGCAGCGCCGGGACAGTCATCGAGACCCAGTACTTC
CASSAGTVIETQYF
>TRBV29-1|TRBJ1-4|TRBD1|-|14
TGCAGCGTTGAATCGACAGGGGGAAGGGAAAAACTGTTTTTT
CSVESTGGREKLFF
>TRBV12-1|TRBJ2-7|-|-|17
TGTGCCAGCAGCTTTGCCCTGGCGGGGGGTAAAGGCTCCGAGCAGTACTTC
CASSFALAGGKGSEQYF
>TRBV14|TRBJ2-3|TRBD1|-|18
TGTGCCAGCAGCCAAGATAGGACAGGTTTTGCTAGCACAGATACGCAGTATTTT
CASSQDRTGFASTDTQYF
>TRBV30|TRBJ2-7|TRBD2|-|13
TGTGCCTGGAGTGTAGTAGCGGGGGGAGAGCAGTACTTC
CAWSVVAGGEQYF
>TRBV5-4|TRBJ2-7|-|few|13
TGTGCCAGCAGCTTGGGCGGAGACTACGAGCAGTACTTC
CASSLGGDYEQYF
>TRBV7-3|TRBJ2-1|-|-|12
TGTGCCAGCAGCTTAACCGAGGATGAGCAGTTCTTC
CASSLTEDEQFF
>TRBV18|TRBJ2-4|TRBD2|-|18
TGTGCCAGCTCACCACCGTTACGGGAGACTAGCCAAAGGAACATTCAGTACTTC
CASSPPLRETSQRNIQYF
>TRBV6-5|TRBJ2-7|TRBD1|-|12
TGTGCCAGCAGTTCGACAGGGGGAGGTCAGTACTTC
CASSSTGGGQYF
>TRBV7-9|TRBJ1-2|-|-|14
TGTGCCAGCAGCGCGGCAGGGGCCAACTATGGCTACACCTTC
CASSAAGANYGYTF
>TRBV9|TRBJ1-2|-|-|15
TGTGCCAGCAGCGTGGGCGGGGCCCCTAACTATGGCTACACCTTC
CASSVGGAPNYGYTF
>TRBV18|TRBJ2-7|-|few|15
TGTGCCAGCTCACCCAAGGGGGTTCCTGACTACGAGCAGTACTTC
CASSPKGVPDYEQYF
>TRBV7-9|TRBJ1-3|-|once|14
TGTGCCAGCAGCCCAAGCCGGGATGAAAACACCATATATTTT
CASSPSRDENTIYF
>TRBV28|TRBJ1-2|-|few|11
TGTGCCAGCAGCACCGCTAGTGGCTACACCTTC
CASSTASGYTF
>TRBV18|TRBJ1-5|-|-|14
TGTGCCAGCTCACCCGGAGACAGAGGTCAGCCCCAGCATTTT
CASSPGDRGQPQHF
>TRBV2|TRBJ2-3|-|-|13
TGTGCCAGCAGTGAAGGGGGGCAAGATACGCAGTATTTT
CASSEGGQDTQYF
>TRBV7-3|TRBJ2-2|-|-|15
TGTGCCAGCAGCTTAAGGGGGCTTCGCACCGGGGAGCTGTTTTTT
CASSLRGLRTGELFF
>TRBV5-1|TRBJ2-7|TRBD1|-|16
TGCGCCAGCAGCTTGGCCGGCCGGGACAGGGGTAACGAGCAGTACTTC
CASSLAGRDRGNEQYF
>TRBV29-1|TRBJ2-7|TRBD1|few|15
TGCAGCGTTGCTGGTAACCGGGACAGTCCCTACGAGCAGTACTTC
CSVAGNRDSPYEQYF
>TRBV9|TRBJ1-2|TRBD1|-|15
TGTGCCAGCAGCGAAGATTTAGGGGGCGGCTATGGCTACACCTTC
CASSEDLGGGYGYTF
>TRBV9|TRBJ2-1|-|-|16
TGTGCCAGCAGCGATAAAGCTTCCTCCTCCTACAATGAGCAGTTCTTC
CASSDKASSSYNEQFF
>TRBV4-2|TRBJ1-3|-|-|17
TGTGCCAGCAGCCAAATCGGGATTGGGGAAGAAGGAAACACCATATATTTT
CASSQIGIGEEGNTIYF
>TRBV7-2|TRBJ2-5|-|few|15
TGTGCCAGCAGCTTAGCAGCTAGTCCTAAAGAGACCCAGTACTTC
CASSLAASPKETQYF
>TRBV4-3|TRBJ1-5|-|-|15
TGCGCCAGCAGCCAAACAGGGAATAGCAATCAGCCCCAGCATTTT
CASSQTGNSNQPQHF
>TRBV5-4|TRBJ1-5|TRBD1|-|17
TGTGCCAGCAGCTTGGCTTCTCCGGGACAGATAAATCAGCCCCAGCATTTT
CASSLASPGQINQPQHF
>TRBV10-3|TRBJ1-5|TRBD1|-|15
TGTGCCATCAGTGAGTCGACAGGGTCCAATCAGCCCCAGCATTTT
CAISESTGSNQPQHF
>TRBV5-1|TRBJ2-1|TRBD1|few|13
TGCGCCAGCAGCGCCCAGGGGGCGAATGAGCAGTTCTTC
CASSAQGANEQFF
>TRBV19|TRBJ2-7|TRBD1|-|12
TGTGCCAGTAGCGACAGGGTGGAAGAGCAGTACTTC
CASSDRVEEQYF
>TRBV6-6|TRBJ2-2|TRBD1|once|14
TGTGCCGTAGGGACAGGGTCGAACACCGGGGAGCTGTTTTTT
CAVGTGSNTGELFF
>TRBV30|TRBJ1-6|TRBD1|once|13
TGTGCCTGGTCCTCGGGACAGCCTGTGCCCCTCCACTTT
CAWSSGQPVPLHF
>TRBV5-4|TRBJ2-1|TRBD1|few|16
TGTGCCAGCAGTCGTACAGGGGGTGTAAACTACAATGAGCAGTTCTTC
CASSRTGGVNYNEQFF
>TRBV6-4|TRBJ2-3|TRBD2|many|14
TGTGCCAGCAGTGAGCGGGGGGGCACAGATACGCAGTATTTT
CASSERGGTDTQYF
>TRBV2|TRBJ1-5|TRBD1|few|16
TGTGCCAGCACCTCTAACAGGGGATCCCACAATCAGCCCCAGCATTTT
CASTSNRGSHNQPQHF
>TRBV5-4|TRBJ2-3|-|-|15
TGTGCCAGCAGCTTGGTAGGGACTTACACAGATACGCAGTATTTT
CASSLVGTYTDTQYF
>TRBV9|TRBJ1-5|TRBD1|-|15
TGTGCCAGCAGCGTAGGGACAGGGGACAATCAGCCCCAGCATTTT
CASSVGTGDNQPQHF